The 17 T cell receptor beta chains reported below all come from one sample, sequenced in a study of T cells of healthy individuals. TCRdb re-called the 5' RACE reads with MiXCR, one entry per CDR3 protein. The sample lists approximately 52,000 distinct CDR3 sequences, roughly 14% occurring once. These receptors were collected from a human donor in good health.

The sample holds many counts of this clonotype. This CDR3 reads CASSPGTSVYEQYF. DNA of the CDR3: TGTGCCAGCAGCCCCGGGACTAGCGTATACGAGCAGTACTTC. This chain links TRBV7-2 with TRBJ2-7, with 10 bases fitting TRBD2. Germline loops: CDR1 SGHTA, CDR2 FQGNSA. Trimming removed 5 bases from V and 4 bases from J; junction bases left unmatched: 5. CDR3 length: 14 residues.

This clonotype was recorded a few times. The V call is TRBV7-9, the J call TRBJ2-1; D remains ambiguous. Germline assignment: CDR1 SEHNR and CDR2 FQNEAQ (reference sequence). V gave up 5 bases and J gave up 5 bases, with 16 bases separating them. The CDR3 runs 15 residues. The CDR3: CASSLGLNPHNEQFF. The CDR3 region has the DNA TGTGCCAGCAGCCTCGGGCTCAACCCCCACAATGAGCAGTTCTTC. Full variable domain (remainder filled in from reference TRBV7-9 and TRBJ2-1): DTGVSQNPRHKITKRGQNVTFRCDPISEHNRLYWYRQTLGQGPEFLTYFQNEAQLEKSRLLSDRFSAERPKGSFSTLEIQRTEQGDSAMYLCASSLGLNPHNEQFFGPGTRLTVL.

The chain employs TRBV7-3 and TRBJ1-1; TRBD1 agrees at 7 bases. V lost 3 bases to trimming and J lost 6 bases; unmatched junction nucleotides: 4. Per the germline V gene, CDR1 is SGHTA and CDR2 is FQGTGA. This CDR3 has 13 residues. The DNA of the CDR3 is TGTGCCAGCAGCTTCTCACAGGGGTCTGAAGCTTTCTTT. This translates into CASSFSQGSEAFF.

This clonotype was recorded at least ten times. CDR3 sequence reads: CASSYSLAGGRSGTDTQYF. The CDR3 DNA sequence: TGTGCCAGCAGCTACTCGCTAGCGGGAGGGCGGAGTGGCACAGATACGCAGTATTTT. The chain employs TRBV12-3 or TRBV12-4 and TRBJ2-3; 12 positions match TRBD2. V was pared by 6 bases and J by 1 base, with 14 bases of the junction left unmatched. This CDR3 has 19 residues.

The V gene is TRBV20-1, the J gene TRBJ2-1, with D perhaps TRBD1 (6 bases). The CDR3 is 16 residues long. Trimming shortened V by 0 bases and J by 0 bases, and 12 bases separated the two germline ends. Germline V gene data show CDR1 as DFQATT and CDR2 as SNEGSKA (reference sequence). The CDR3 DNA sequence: TGCAGTGCTAGAGATCGGGCCAGGGGCTCCTACAATGAGCAGTTCTTC. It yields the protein CSARDRARGSYNEQFF.

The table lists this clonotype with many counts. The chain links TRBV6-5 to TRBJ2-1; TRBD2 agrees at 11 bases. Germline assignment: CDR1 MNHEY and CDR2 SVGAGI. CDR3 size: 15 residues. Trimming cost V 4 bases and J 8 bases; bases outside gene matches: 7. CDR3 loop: CASSLYSGRGDEQFF. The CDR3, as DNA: TGTGCCAGCAGTTTATATAGCGGGAGGGGAGATGAGCAGTTCTTC.

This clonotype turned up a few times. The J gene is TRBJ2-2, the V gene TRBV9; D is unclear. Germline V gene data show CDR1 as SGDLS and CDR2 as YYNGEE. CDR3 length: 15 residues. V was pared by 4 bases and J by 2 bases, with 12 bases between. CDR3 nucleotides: TGTGCCAGCAGCCCCCGGATACAAAACACCGGGGAGCTGTTTTTT. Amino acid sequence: CASSPRIQNTGELFF.

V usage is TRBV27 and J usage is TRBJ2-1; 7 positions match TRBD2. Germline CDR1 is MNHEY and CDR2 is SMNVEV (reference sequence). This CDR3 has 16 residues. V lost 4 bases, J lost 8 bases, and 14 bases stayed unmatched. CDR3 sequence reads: CASSSTPGLIGHEQFF. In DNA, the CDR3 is TGTGCCAGCAGTTCAACGCCGGGACTAATCGGCCATGAGCAGTTCTTC.

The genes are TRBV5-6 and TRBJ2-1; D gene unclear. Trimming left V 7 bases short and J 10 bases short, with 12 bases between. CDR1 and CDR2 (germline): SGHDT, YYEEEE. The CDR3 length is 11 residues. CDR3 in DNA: TGTGCCAGCTCGAGTATTAGCGAGCAGTTCTTC. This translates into CASSSISEQFF. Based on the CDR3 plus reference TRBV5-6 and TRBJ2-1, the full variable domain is DAGVTQSPTHLIKTRGQQVTLRCSPKSGHDTVSWYQQALGQGPQFIFQYYEEEERQRGNFPDRFSGHQFPNYSSELNVNALLLGDSALYLCASSSISEQFFGPGTRLTVL.

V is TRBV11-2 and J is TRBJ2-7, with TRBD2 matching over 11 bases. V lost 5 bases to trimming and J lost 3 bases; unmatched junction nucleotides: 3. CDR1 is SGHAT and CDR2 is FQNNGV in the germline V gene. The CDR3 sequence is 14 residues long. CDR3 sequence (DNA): TGTGCCAGCAGCCCGACTAGCGGGAACTACGAGCAGTACTTC. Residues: CASSPTSGNYEQYF.

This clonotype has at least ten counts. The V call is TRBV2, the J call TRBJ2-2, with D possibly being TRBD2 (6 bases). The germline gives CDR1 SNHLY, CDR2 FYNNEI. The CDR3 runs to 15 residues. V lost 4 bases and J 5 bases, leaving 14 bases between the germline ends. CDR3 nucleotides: TGTGCCAGCAGTGTTCAGGGAGGTCTTACCGGGGAGCTGTTTTTT. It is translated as CASSVQGGLTGELFF. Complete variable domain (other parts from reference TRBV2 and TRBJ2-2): EPEVTQTPSHQVTQMGQEVILRCVPISNHLYFYWYRQILGQKVEFLVSFYNNEISEKSEIFDDQFSVERPDGSNFTLKIRSTKLEDSAMYFCASSVQGGLTGELFFGEGSRLTVL.

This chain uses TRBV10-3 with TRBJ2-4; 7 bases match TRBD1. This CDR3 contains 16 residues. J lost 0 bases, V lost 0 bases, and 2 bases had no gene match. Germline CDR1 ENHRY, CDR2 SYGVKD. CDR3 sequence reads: CAISESDRLAKNIQYF. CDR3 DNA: TGTGCCATCAGTGAGTCGGACAGGTTAGCCAAAAACATTCAGTACTTC.

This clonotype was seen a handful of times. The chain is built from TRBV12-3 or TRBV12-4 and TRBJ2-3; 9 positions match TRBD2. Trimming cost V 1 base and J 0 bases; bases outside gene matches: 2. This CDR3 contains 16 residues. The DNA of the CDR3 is TGTGCCAGCAGTTTAGATACTAGCGGGAGCACAGATACGCAGTATTTT. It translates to CASSLDTSGSTDTQYF.

The CDR3 here is CASSGRGGLTYEQYF. The CDR3 DNA follows: TGTGCCAGCAGTGGTCGTGGCGGACTTACTTACGAGCAGTACTTC. This chain joins TRBV25-1 and TRBJ2-7; tentatively, D is TRBD2 (5 bases). Germline CDR1 MGHDK, CDR2 SYGVNS. This CDR3 has 15 amino acids. Trimming removed 4 bases from V and 4 bases from J, with 17 bases in between.

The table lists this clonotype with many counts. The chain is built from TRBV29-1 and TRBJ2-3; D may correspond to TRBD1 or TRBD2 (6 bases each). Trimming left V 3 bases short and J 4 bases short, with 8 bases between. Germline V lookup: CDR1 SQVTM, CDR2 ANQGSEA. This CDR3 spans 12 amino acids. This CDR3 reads CSVEGGADTQYF. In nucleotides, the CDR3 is TGCAGCGTTGAGGGGGGCGCAGATACGCAGTATTTT.

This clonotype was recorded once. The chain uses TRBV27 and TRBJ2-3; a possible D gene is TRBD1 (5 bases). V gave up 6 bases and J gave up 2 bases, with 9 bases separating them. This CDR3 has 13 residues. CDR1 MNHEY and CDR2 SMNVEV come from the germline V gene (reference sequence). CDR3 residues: CASRGRATDTQYF. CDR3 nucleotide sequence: TGTGCCAGCAGGGGCAGGGCCACAGATACGCAGTATTTT.

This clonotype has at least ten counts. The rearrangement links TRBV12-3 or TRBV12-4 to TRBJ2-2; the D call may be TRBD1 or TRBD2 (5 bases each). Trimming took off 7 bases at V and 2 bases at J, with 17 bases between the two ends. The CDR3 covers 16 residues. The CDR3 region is CASTSTGSSNTGELFF. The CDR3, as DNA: TGTGCCAGCACTTCAACAGGCTCTAGCAACACCGGGGAGCTGTTTTTT.